The T cell receptor (beta chain) under discussion was sequenced for a study of control samples from healthy donors and cancer patients. Profiled with immunoSEQ multiplex PCR; TCRdb holds only in-frame clones, not every one. The sample yields 260,000 or so clones, around 80% seen once. Germline CDR1 is GTSNPN and CDR2 is SVGIG (reference sequence). The CDR3 loop spans 11 amino acids. Remarks on this clone: Sequence at one end of the junction differs from germline and may be a read error.

The sample comprised PBMCs. This sequence originates from a woman aged 55-69 years with lung cancer. The chain uses TRBV30 and TRBJ2-3; 7 bases line up with TRBD2. CDR3 nucleotide sequence: TGTGCCTGGAGAGGATACGAACTAGCGCATTTT. This gives the protein CAWRGYELAHF.